This T cell receptor beta chain was captured in a study of cytomegalovirus exposure and HLA in healthy donors. Use of 60 Vbeta and 13 Jbeta primers characterized the PCR. Using immunoSEQ multiplex PCR, the repertoire was profiled, and TCRdb retains in-frame clones only, with some absent. The sample includes 53,000 or so clones. The receptor comes from a man aged 18 to 35 in good health and CMV-seropositive. The sample comprised PBMCs.

CDR3 loop: CASSLYGGAFF. CDR3 in DNA: TGTGCCAGCAGTTTGTACGGGGGGGCTTTCTTT. The chain recombines TRBV28 with TRBJ1-1; D may be TRBD1 (5 bases). Trimming pared 3 bases from V and 11 bases from J, leaving 10 bases between. The CDR3 is 11 amino acids. Germline V gives CDR1 MDHEN, CDR2 SYDVKM.